The 4 T cell receptor beta chains in this list originate from one sample, sequenced in a study of blood T cells in healthy people across ages. Sample-barcoded 5' priming and a J-beta primer mix drove a second PCR of about 7 to 12 cycles. TCRdb reanalysed the 5' RACE reads using MiXCR and keeps one entry per CDR3 protein. The data hold about 290,000 distinct CDR3 sequences, with roughly 26% observed a single time. The sequencing input was blood. The source of these receptors is a woman in her 70s in good health.

This clonotype has more than one count but fewer than ten. The CDR3, as DNA: TGTGCCAGCAAAACGGGACGGTCGACCTACGAGCAGTACTTC. It is translated as CASKTGRSTYEQYF. The chain has TRBV6-5 and TRBJ2-7; perhaps D is TRBD1 or TRBD2 (5 bases each). Germline V gene sequence: CDR1 MNHEY, CDR2 SVGAGI. Trimming left V 7 bases short and J 2 bases short, with 15 bases between. The CDR3 extends over 14 amino acids.

The CDR3 here is CASSRNNEQFF. CDR3 nucleotides: TGTGCCAGCAGTCGAAACAATGAGCAGTTCTTC. The rearrangement joins TRBV6-5 to TRBJ2-1, with D hard to call. V gave up 5 bases and J gave up 5 bases, with 4 bases separating them. Germline CDR1 is MNHEY and CDR2 is SVGAGI. CDR3 length: 11 amino acids.

On this clonotype: A read error may be the cause here, since a much bigger clone is one base away. Since the CDR3 does not end with the conserved phenylalanine or tryptophan, this likely comes from a read error. The gene calls are TRBV28 and TRBJ1-2, with 7 bases fitting TRBD1. J gave up 5 bases and V 5 bases, and 2 bases lay outside the gene matches. Germline V lookup: CDR1 MDHEN, CDR2 SYDVKM. The CDR3 has 12 residues. CDR3 protein: CASSRQGYGYTS. CDR3 coding DNA: TGTGCCAGCAGTCGACAGGGATATGGCTACACCTCC.

The V call is TRBV28, the J call TRBJ2-1; D possibly corresponds to TRBD1 (5 bases). TRBJ2-5 explains the end of the DNA better; the J call may be wrong. Germline CDR1 reads MDHEN; CDR2 reads SYDVKM. The CDR3 loop spans 16 amino acids. The CDR3 loop reads CASSLSRGRAGETQYF. CDR3 DNA: TGTGCCAGCAGTTTATCAAGGGGAAGAGCTGGTGAGACCCAGTACTTC.